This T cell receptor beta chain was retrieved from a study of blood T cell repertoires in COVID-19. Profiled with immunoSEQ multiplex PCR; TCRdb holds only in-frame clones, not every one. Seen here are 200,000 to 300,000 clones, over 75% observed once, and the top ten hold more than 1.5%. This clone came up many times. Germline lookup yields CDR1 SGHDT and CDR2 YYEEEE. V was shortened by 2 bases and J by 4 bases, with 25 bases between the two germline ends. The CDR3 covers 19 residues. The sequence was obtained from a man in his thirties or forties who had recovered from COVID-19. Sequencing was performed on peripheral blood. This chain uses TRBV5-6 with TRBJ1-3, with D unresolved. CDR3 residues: CASSFRRLVDRTGGNTIYF. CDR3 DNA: TGTGCCAGCAGCTTTCGGCGCTTGGTGGACCGGACGGGAGGAAACACCATATATTTT.